The clone carrying this TCR beta chain was counted at least ten times. Its antigen remains unidentified. Combining a sample-barcoded 5' primer with a J-beta primer mix, a second PCR ran for 7 to 11 cycles. Every sample gave at least 2.5 million paired-end reads containing CDR3. TCRdb re-derived calls from the 5' RACE reads in MiXCR, one entry per CDR3 protein. There are 550,000 to 650,000 distinct CDR3 sequences in the sample; around 31% occur only once, and 15% to 18% lies in the top ten. CDR1 DFQATT and CDR2 SNEGSKA come from the germline V gene (reference sequence). CDR3 length equals 19 residues. With 0 bases removed from V and 0 bases from J, the gap between germline ends came to 22 bases. These data belong to a study of blood T cells in healthy people across ages. Whole-study results and caveats: Samples with more naive T cells showed higher observed beta diversity.

Researchers report isolating at least 6 million PBMCs per sample. The rearrangement links TRBV20-1 to TRBJ2-3; possible D gene TRBD2, 5 bases. This receptor was obtained from a woman older than 75 in good health. The sequenced sample was blood. Here the CDR3 reads CSARDSLRGGLTSTDTQYF. For the CDR3, the DNA is TGCAGTGCTAGAGATTCCCTCCGTGGAGGCTTAACTAGCACAGATACGCAGTATTTT.